These T cell receptor beta chains were read from a single sample in a study of blood T cell repertoires in COVID-19. Generated by immunoSEQ multiplex PCR, the TCRdb table keeps only in-frame clones and is missing some. The data contain about 160,000 clones, about 90% of them singletons. The sample comprised peripheral blood. These receptors all stem from a man aged 55 to 70 with acute or convalescent COVID-19. Each CDR3 is given with its conserved first and last residue. D genes are given only for firm matches. The size of a clone is reported for some rows only, either as once, few or many, or as a class for expanded clones.

TRBJ1-2 | NA | TRBV24-1 | NA | TGTGCCACCAGTGAGCGAGGCCTGGACTATTGGGGCTACACCTTC | CATSERGLDYWGYTF
TRBJ1-2 | NA | TRBV2 | NA | TGTGCCAGCAGTGAATGGCAGGTCTATGGCTACACCTTC | CASSEWQVYGYTF
TRBJ2-2 | NA | TRBV11-1 | TRBD1 | TGTGCCAGCAGCCGGGACAGGCCGACCGGGGAGCTGTTTTTT | CASSRDRPTGELFF
TRBJ1-2 | NA | TRBV19 | NA | TGTGCCAGTACGCAGGGGAGCGATGGCTACACCTTC | CASTQGSDGYTF
TRBJ1-2 | NA | TRBV27 | TRBD1 | TGTGCCAGCAGGGGATGGGACAGTACTAACTATGGCTACACCTTC | CASRGWDSTNYGYTF
TRBJ1-1 | NA | TRBV6-6 | NA | TGTGCCAGCAGTGAGGGGGAGCTGAACACTGAAGCTTTCTTT | CASSEGELNTEAFF
TRBJ1-1 | once | TRBV9 | NA | TGTGCCAGCAGCCTTGGCCGGGACACTGAAGCTTTCTTT | CASSLGRDTEAFF
TRBJ1-6 | NA | TRBV3-1/TRBV3-2 | NA | TGTGCCAGCAGTGTCTCAGGGAATCTCGGTTCACCCCTCCACTTT | CASSVSGNLGSPLHF
TRBJ2-5 | once | TRBV7-2 | NA | TGTGCCAGCAGCAGCTTCGGGGAGACCCAGTACTTC | CASSSFGETQYF
TRBJ2-7 | NA | TRBV18 | NA | TGTGCCAGCTCATACAGGGATTCCTACGAGCAGTACTTC | CASSYRDSYEQYF
TRBJ1-5 | NA | TRBV10-1 | TRBD1 | TGCGCCAGCGGGGACAGGGAGCCCCAGCATTTT | CASGDREPQHF
TRBJ1-4 | few | TRBV15 | TRBD1 | TGTGCCACCAGCACCCGGGACAGGGGGTATGAAAAACTGTTTTTT | CATSTRDRGYEKLFF
TRBJ2-2 | NA | TRBV19 | NA | TGTGCCAGTAGGACGGGCAGGGCCGGGGAGCTGTTTTTT | CASRTGRAGELFF
TRBJ2-1 | NA | TRBV7-3 | TRBD1 | TGTGCCAGCAGCGCGGGACAGGGGTTGTCCTACAATGAGCAGTTCTTC | CASSAGQGLSYNEQFF
TRBJ2-7 | NA | TRBV6-5 | TRBD1 | TGTGCCTCCGAGACAGGGGGCGCCGGGTCCTACGAGCAGTACTTC | CASETGGAGSYEQYF
TRBJ2-1 | NA | TRBV29-1 | NA | TGCAGCGTTGGTGGAACAGGAGAAGACAATGAGCAGTTCTTC | CSVGGTGEDNEQFF
TRBJ2-1 | NA | TRBV5-8 | TRBD1 | TGTGCCAGCAGCCCATACAAGGGGGCGCTCCACAATGAGCAGTTCTTC | CASSPYKGALHNEQFF
TRBJ2-3 | NA | TRBV21-1 | NA | TGTGCCAGGTCAAGGGGGGCGGGGGGCCCTACGCAGTATTTT | CARSRGAGGPTQYF
TRBJ2-7 | once | TRBV5-4 | NA | TGTGCCAGCAGCTCGGGCGGGGGCAGGGCGAGCGAGCAGTACTTC | CASSSGGGRASEQYF
TRBJ2-3 | NA | TRBV5-5 | TRBD2 | TGTGCCAGCAGCCTCCAGACTAGCGGGGGGGCTGGGCAGACCCCGCAGTATTTT | CASSLQTSGGAGQTPQYF
TRBJ2-1 | NA | TRBV2 | TRBD1 | TGTGCCAGCACCAAGACAGGGCAGTACAATGAGCAGTTCTTC | CASTKTGQYNEQFF
TRBJ2-7 | once | TRBV18 | NA | TGTGCCAGCTCTCCCCCGGGGGTTGGGGAGCAGTACTTC | CASSPPGVGEQYF
TRBJ1-5 | NA | TRBV19 | TRBD1 | TGTGCCAGTAGACCTAGTGACAGGGGGTACAATCAGCCCCAGCATTTT | CASRPSDRGYNQPQHF
TRBJ1-2 | few | TRBV19 | TRBD1 | TGTGCCAGTAGTACGGGACAGAACTATGGCTACACCTTC | CASSTGQNYGYTF
TRBJ2-3 | NA | TRBV27 | NA | TGTGCCAGCAGTTTTCGTTCGGATACGCAGTATTTT | CASSFRSDTQYF
TRBJ2-2 | NA | TRBV5-4 | TRBD2 | TGTGCCAGCAGCTTGGTGCGGGGGGTCTTCACCGGGGAGCTGTTTTTT | CASSLVRGVFTGELFF
TRBJ2-2 | NA | TRBV5-1 | TRBD2 | TGCGCCAGCAGCCCTTCTAGCGGGGGCACCGGGGAGCTGTTTTTT | CASSPSSGGTGELFF